The source of this T cell receptor (beta chain) is a study of cytomegalovirus exposure and HLA in healthy donors. Primers: 60 Vbeta forward and 13 Jbeta reverse. Clones were read by immunoSEQ multiplex PCR, and TCRdb kept only the in-frame ones, dropping some. The sample lists 80,000 to 100,000 clones; 80% were seen once. The CDR3 is made up of 17 amino acids. Per the germline V gene, CDR1 is WNHNN and CDR2 is SYGVQD (reference sequence). The V gene end was trimmed by 3 bases and the J gene end by 1 base; junction bases not matched to a gene: 10. Study-level results: For TCR beta chains, V- and J-gene trimming was later linked to a missense DCLRE1C variant. A later analysis associated 16,951 TCR beta sequences with HLA alleles at a 0.05 false discovery rate. Most subjects had HLA-A and HLA-B alleles reportedly predicted accurately by TCR beta sequences. Earlier findings revealed that most TCR beta V segments proved productive either about 87% or about 30% of the time.

This clone was found once. The antigen is not known. The sequence derives from a man in his thirties or forties in good health and CMV-seronegative. The source material was PBMCs. The rearrangement links TRBV10-1 to TRBJ1-1; TRBD1 matches 8 bases. The CDR3 loop is CASSENGQGLGNTEAFF. The DNA of the CDR3 is TGCGCCAGCAGTGAAAACGGACAGGGCTTGGGGAACACTGAAGCTTTCTTT.